A single T cell receptor (beta chain) is shown here with its context. The sample originates from a study of chemoradiotherapy in HPV16-positive cancers. Over chemoradiotherapy, repertoires were sampled more than once. Sequencing was performed with immunoSEQ multiplex PCR; in TCRdb, only in-frame clones are kept and a portion is missing. Altogether approximately 34,000 clones are present, 89% being singletons, with the ten largest covering approximately 2.8%. This CDR3 is built from 15 residues. Looked up from germline, CDR1 is SGHTA and CDR2 is FQGNSA. Trimming removed 5 bases from V and 0 bases from J, with 13 bases in between.

This sequence joins TRBV7-2 and TRBJ1-2, with unresolved D. The sequenced sample was blood, obtained from a patient who underwent chemoradiotherapy. The receptor's source is a human donor with HPV-associated anogenital cancer. This chain's CDR3 is CASSPGSPANYGYTF. CDR3 sequence (DNA): TGTGCCAGCAGCCCGGGGAGTCCAGCTAACTATGGCTACACCTTC.